This record covers a single T cell receptor (beta chain). Antigen specificity is unknown. The data derive from a study of cytomegalovirus exposure and HLA in healthy donors. Study findings and constraints: Both high specificity and high sensitivity reportedly marked the classifier's diagnosis of cytomegalovirus status. The listing of some 170 TCR beta chains classed them as cytomegalovirus-associated.

The J segment lost 4 bases and the V segment lost 4 bases, leaving 10 bases of the junction unmatched. In germline, CDR1 is SGHRS, CDR2 YFSETQ. The length of the CDR3 is 16 residues. Use of 60 Vbeta and 13 Jbeta primers characterized the PCR. Only in-frame clones appear in the TCRdb table, and some are missing; sequencing was by immunoSEQ multiplex PCR. The sample lists some 140,000 clones; roughly 79% were seen once. V usage is TRBV5-1 and J usage is TRBJ2-3; TRBD1 aligns across 9 bases. The sequence derives from a man aged 25-40 years in good health and CMV-seronegative. Sequencing used PBMCs. CDR3 protein: CASSRRDREFADTQYF. The DNA of the CDR3 is TGCGCCAGCAGCCGGAGGGACAGGGAGTTTGCAGATACGCAGTATTTT.